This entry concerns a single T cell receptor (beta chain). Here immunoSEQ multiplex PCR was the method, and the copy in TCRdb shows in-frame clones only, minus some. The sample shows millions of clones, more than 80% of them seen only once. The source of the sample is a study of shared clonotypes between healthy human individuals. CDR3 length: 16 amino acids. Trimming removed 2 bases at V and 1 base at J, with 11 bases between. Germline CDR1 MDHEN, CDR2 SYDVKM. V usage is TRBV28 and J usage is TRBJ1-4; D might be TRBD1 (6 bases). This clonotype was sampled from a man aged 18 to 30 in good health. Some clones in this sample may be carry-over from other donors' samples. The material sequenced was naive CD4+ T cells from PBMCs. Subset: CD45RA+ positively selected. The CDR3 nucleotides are TGTGCCAGCAGTTTACAGGGGCTCGGAACTAATGAAAAACTGTTTTTT. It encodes CASSLQGLGTNEKLFF.